Presented here are 21 T cell receptor beta chains from one specimen sequenced in a study of TET2 disruption in CD19-targeted CAR T cells (dated by TCRdb to 2016 to 2019). In the paper's terms, the treatment or condition label means: autologous CTL019 cells: CD19 CAR with 4-1BB and CD3 zeta domains. The library was built by means of the immunoSEQ multiplex PCR assay. TCRdb holds this immuneACCESS table with in-frame rearrangements only. Some clones are missing; in checked studies, unresolved V genes explain under half, and the rest has no known cause. This sample's clone table shows approximately 700 clones. The ten top clones hold 15% to 20% of the sample. Sequencing used peripheral blood, obtained from a patient treated with CD19 CAR T cells. All receptors come from a man aged 65 to 79 with chronic lymphocytic leukemia.

Its frequency marks this clone as hyperexpanded. The CDR3 end is not reached by the read, which stops 3 residues before it; the germline J gene fills it in. This chain uses TRBV2 with TRBJ2-5; D is perhaps TRBD2 (6 bases). The CDR3 contains 12 residues. Trimming pared 6 bases from V and 7 bases from J, leaving 12 bases between. Germline V gene lookup returns CDR1 SNHLY and CDR2 FYNNEI. The chain's CDR3 is CASRRDLGTQYF. The part of the CDR3 DNA that was read is TGTGCCAGCAGACGGGACTTGGGGACC.

Frequency places this clone as medium-sized (0.01 to 0.1%). The germline gene is not matched at one end of the junction; a read error may be the cause. Coverage ceases 3 residues before the CDR3 finishes, and the germline J gene fills in the end. The rearrangement joins TRBV4-2 to TRBJ1-3, with 7 positions matching TRBD1. Germline loops: CDR1 LGHNA, CDR2 YNFKEQ. CDR3 size: 15 residues. This chain's CDR3 is CASSQGTAPGNTIYF. CDR3 bases read: TGCGCCAGCAGCCAAGGGACAGCTCCTGGAAACACC.

By frequency, this clone is large. The sequenced fragment ends 3 residues before the CDR3 boundary, so the rest is inferred from the germline J gene. V usage is TRBV7-2 and J usage is TRBJ1-1, with no clear D. V lost 1 base and J 2 bases, leaving 5 bases between the germline ends. This CDR3 comprises 13 residues. The V gene's germline CDR1 is SGHTA and CDR2 FQGNSA. CDR3: CASSLEANTEAFF. The sequenced part of the CDR3 DNA is TGTGCCAGCAGCTTAGAAGCAAACACTGAA.

Frequency places this clone as medium-sized. Read data end 3 residues before the CDR3 end; the end is taken from the germline J gene. The chain recombines TRBV6-2 or TRBV6-3 with TRBJ2-7; 8 bases are shared with TRBD1. The CDR3 runs 16 residues. Trimming removed 7 bases from V and 6 bases from J; junction bases left unmatched: 17. CDR1 MNHEY and CDR2 SVGEGT come from the germline V gene. The CDR3 spells CASTLPGTGRRGEQYF. The CDR3 DNA, read in part, is TGTGCCAGCACCTTACCGGGGACAGGACGCCGGGGCGAG.

This clone is classed as medium-sized (0.01 to 0.1%) by frequency. From the germline J gene comes the end of the CDR3, since the read stops 3 residues before it. The chain joins TRBV12-3 or TRBV12-4 to TRBJ1-1; D perhaps matches TRBD1 (6 bases). V lost 6 bases and J 1 base, leaving 12 bases between the germline ends. There are 14 residues in the CDR3. The CDR3: CASSSGTKNTEAFF. The CDR3 bases that were read are TGTGCCAGCAGCTCCGGGACAAAGAACACTGAA.

This clone is deemed medium-sized by its frequency. CDR3 amino acids: CASSGGTGSFQPQHF. Partial CDR3 DNA: TGTGCCAGCAGTGGCGGGACAGGGAGTTTTCAGCCC. V and J are TRBV6-2 or TRBV6-3 and TRBJ1-5; 9 positions match TRBD1. The read falls 3 residues short of the CDR3 end, and the missing part is taken from the germline J gene. The CDR3 covers 15 residues. The junction had 8 bases not matched to a gene; V was cut back by 5 bases and J by 6 bases. Germline CDR1 is MNHEY and CDR2 is SVGEGT.

By frequency, this clone registers medium-sized. The read stops 3 residues short of the end of the CDR3; the missing end is completed from the germline J gene. V is TRBV29-1 and J is TRBJ1-2; possibly TRBD1 for D (6 bases). CDR3 length equals 12 residues. Germline V gene lookup returns CDR1 SQVTM and CDR2 ANQGSEA. The CDR3 spells CSGFGGAGGYTF. Partial CDR3 DNA: TGCAGCGGATTTGGGGGGGCTGGAGGC.

A word on this clone: Read data end 3 residues before the CDR3 end; the end is taken from the germline J gene. The V gene is TRBV20-1, the J gene TRBJ1-5; 7 nucleotides agree with TRBD1. Unmatched junction bases numbered 8, after V lost 5 bases and J lost 4 bases. CDR1 is DFQATT, CDR2 SNEGSKA, per germline (reference sequence). This CDR3 spans 14 amino acids. CDR3 loop: CSAHKPGQNQPQHF. The sequenced part of the CDR3 DNA is TGCAGTGCTCATAAACCGGGACAGAATCAGCCC.

This clone registers medium-sized by frequency. The CDR3 extends 3 residues past the end of the read, so its final part is completed from the germline J gene. This sequence joins TRBV18 and TRBJ2-2; D is possibly TRBD1 (5 bases). Germline V gives CDR1 KGHSH, CDR2 LQKENI. V was trimmed by 3 bases and J by 0 bases, leaving 11 bases between them. The CDR3 is made up of 16 amino acids. The CDR3 protein is CASSPTTATNTGELFF. The sequenced part of the CDR3 DNA is TGTGCCAGCTCACCTACGACAGCGACGAACACCGGGGAG.

This clone registers large by frequency. The read finishes 3 residues shy of the CDR3 end, and the germline J gene is used to complete it. The chain carries TRBV19 and TRBJ2-4, with D unresolved. V lost 6 bases to trimming and J lost 0 bases, with 9 bases between them. The CDR3 runs to 14 residues. Germline lookup yields CDR1 LNHDA and CDR2 SQIVND (reference sequence). CDR3 residues: CASSPLAAKNIQYF. The CDR3 DNA, read in part, is TGTGCCAGTAGCCCCCTGGCAGCCAAAAACATT.

This clone is labeled medium-sized based on frequency. The sequenced CDR3 bases are TGTGCCAGCAGCCCAGGTTTTTCTGGAAACACC. Protein product: CASSPGFSGNT. The complete CDR3 reads CASSPGFSGNTIYF. The chain employs TRBV5-8 and TRBJ1-3; no clear D. The read gets to within 3 residues of the CDR3 end, and the germline J gene fills in the rest. With 4 bases removed from V and 1 base from J, the gap between germline ends came to 9 bases. CDR1 and CDR2 from the germline V gene are SGHTS and YDEGEE. The CDR3 loop spans 14 amino acids.

This clone is deemed medium-sized by its frequency. Coverage ceases 3 residues before the CDR3 finishes, and the germline J gene fills in the end. The chain combines TRBV18 with TRBJ2-7; 8 bases are a match to TRBD2. This CDR3 is built from 14 residues. Per germline, CDR1 KGHSH and CDR2 LQKENI. V trimming: 4 bases; J trimming: 4 bases; junction bases outside the gene matches: 6. The CDR3 protein is CASSLAGTTYEQYF. The CDR3 DNA, read in part, is TGTGCCAGCTCACTAGCGGGGACTACGTACGAG.

This clone is identified as medium-sized from frequency. The read falls 3 residues short of the CDR3 end, and the missing part is taken from the germline J gene. The chain carries TRBV28 and TRBJ1-4, with D possibly TRBD1 on 6 matching bases. Trimming stripped 2 bases from V and 4 bases from J, with 11 bases between. Germline V gene sequence: CDR1 MDHEN, CDR2 SYDVKM. CDR3 size: 15 residues. CDR3 bases read: TGTGCCAGCAGTTTAGGGGACACTAATAATGAAAAA. Translation: CASSLGDTNNEK. The entire CDR3 is CASSLGDTNNEKLFF. Drawing the rest from reference TRBV28 and TRBJ1-4, the complete variable domain is DVKVTQSSRYLVKRTGEKVFLECVQDMDHENMFWYRQDPGLGLRLIYFSYDVKMKEKGDIPEGYSVSREKKERFSLILESASTNQTSMYLCASSLGDTNNEKLFFGSGTQLSVL.

Considering frequency, this clone is medium-sized (0.01 to 0.1%). The observed sequence ends 3 residues before the CDR3 terminus, with the missing tail filled in from the germline J gene. The rearrangement links TRBV15 to TRBJ2-3; tentative D call: TRBD1 (5 bases). V shed 5 bases and J shed 5 bases, with 14 bases lying between them. The CDR3 extends over 14 amino acids. Germline V gene lookup returns CDR1 LNHNV and CDR2 YYDKDF (reference sequence). Partial CDR3 DNA: TGTGCCACCAGCTCGACAGAAAGGATAGATACG. Residues: CATSSTERIDT. The whole CDR3 reads CATSSTERIDTQYF.

This clone is deemed medium-sized (0.01 to 0.1%) by its frequency. With the read ending 3 residues before the CDR3 end, the germline J gene is used to fill in that end. This chain uses TRBV5-1 with TRBJ2-3; 9 bases match TRBD2. CDR3 length: 15 amino acids. Germline V CDR1 and CDR2: SGHRS, YFSETQ. The V gene end was trimmed by 7 bases and the J gene end by 0 bases; junction bases not matched to a gene: 6. The part of the CDR3 DNA that was read is TGCGCCAGCGCCCAAGCGGGGGGAAGCACAGATACG. Its protein is CASAQAGGSTDT. The CDR3, in full, reads CASAQAGGSTDTQYF.

This clone ranks as large (0.1 to 1%) in terms of frequency. The CDR3 goes on 3 residues after the read ends, and that part is filled in from the germline J gene. This chain connects TRBV10-3 to TRBJ2-2, with D perhaps given as TRBD1 or TRBD2 (7 bases each). Germline lookup yields CDR1 ENHRY and CDR2 SYGVKD. The CDR3 is made up of 17 amino acids. V gave up 2 bases and J gave up 7 bases, with 20 bases separating them. This CDR3 reads CAISEPRTGSGGGELFF. Incomplete CDR3 DNA: TGTGCCATCAGTGAGCCTCGGACAGGCTCGGGAGGCGGGGAG.

This clone is deemed medium-sized (0.01 to 0.1%) by its frequency. The read is 3 residues too short to cover the CDR3 end, so that end is filled in from the germline J gene. The chain joins TRBV9 to TRBJ1-4; 7 nucleotides match TRBD1. The CDR3 runs 14 residues. Trimming cost V 4 bases and J 7 bases; bases outside gene matches: 7. Germline assignment: CDR1 SGDLS and CDR2 YYNGEE. CDR3 DNA, as far as it was read: TGTGCCAGCAGCCCACGACAGGGTCCTGAAAAA. It codes for CASSPRQGPEK. The entire CDR3 protein is CASSPRQGPEKLFF.

This clone registers large by frequency. The read ends 3 residues early relative to the CDR3; the germline J gene fills the gap. This chain uses TRBV7-6 with TRBJ1-2, with unresolved D. The germline V gene encodes CDR1 SGHVS and CDR2 FNYEAQ. CDR3 length: 13 residues. CDR3 DNA, as far as it was read: TGTGCCAGCAGCTTAGAGGATAGGGTGGGC. Protein product: CASSLEDRVG. The whole CDR3 sequence is CASSLEDRVGYTF.

Its frequency marks this clone as large. The part of the CDR3 DNA that was read is TGTGCCAGCAGCCCCGGACACAGCACAGATACG. This sequence encodes CASSPGHSTDT. Given in full, the CDR3 is CASSPGHSTDTQYF. The chain recombines TRBV7-3 with TRBJ2-3, with D perhaps matching TRBD1 (5 bases). The read halts 3 residues ahead of the CDR3 end, with the missing end drawn from the germline J gene. The CDR3 contains 14 residues. CDR1 SGHTA and CDR2 FQGTGA come from the germline V gene. Trimming took 5 bases from V and 0 from J, leaving 9 bases between them.

This clone is deemed large by its frequency. Compared with germline, one end of the junction differs, possibly owing to a read error. This chain's CDR3 is CASRETPLYGYTF. CDR3 bases read: TGTGCCAGCCGTGAGACACCACTCTATGGC. The chain uses TRBV6-1 and TRBJ1-2; no reliable D call. Read coverage stops 3 residues before the CDR3 terminus; the germline J gene supplies the remainder. There are 13 residues in the CDR3. CDR1 MNHNS and CDR2 SASEGT come from the germline V gene.

Considering frequency, this clone is medium-sized. CDR3 sequence: CASSSNREGQPQHF. The DNA read from the CDR3 is TGTGCCAGCAGTTCCAACAGGGAGGGTCAGCCC. The chain joins TRBV12-3 or TRBV12-4 to TRBJ1-5, with D tentatively TRBD1 (6 bases). The observed sequence ends 3 residues before the CDR3 terminus, with the missing tail filled in from the germline J gene. The CDR3 loop spans 14 amino acids. Trimming pared 4 bases from V and 6 bases from J, leaving 13 bases between.